The 26 T cell receptor beta chains below come from one sample, sequenced in a study of CD8 T cell repertoires and HIV-1 epitope variants. The assay was immunoSEQ multiplex PCR, and TCRdb's table has in-frame clones only and misses some. The sample records fewer than 5,000 clones, approximately 71% being singletons. Antigen specificity for these receptors is unknown. Sequencing input: cultured CD8+ T cells derived from PBMCs. The receptors shown here come from a male donor with HIV.

The CDR3 nucleotides are TGTGCCAGCAAATCAGGGGACTACGAGCAGTACTTC. Its protein product is CASKSGDYEQYF. V usage is TRBV28 and J usage is TRBJ2-7; D is possibly TRBD1 (6 bases). This CDR3 region has 12 residues. CDR1 is MDHEN, CDR2 SYDVKM, per germline. V lost 7 bases and J 3 bases, leaving 10 bases between the germline ends.

J is TRBJ1-6 and V is TRBV28, with no clear D. V was pared by 7 bases and J by 0 bases, with 7 bases between. The CDR3 length is 14 residues. CDR1 and CDR2 (germline): MDHEN, SYDVKM. CDR3 residues: CASKALSYNSPLHF. The CDR3 coding sequence is TGTGCCAGCAAAGCGCTCTCCTATAATTCACCCCTCCACTTT.

The V and J genes are TRBV5-4 and TRBJ2-5, with TRBD1 identical over 7 bases. Germline assignment: CDR1 SGHNT and CDR2 YYREEE (reference sequence). This CDR3 contains 16 residues. Germline trimming cut 0 bases from V and 4 bases from J; bases unmatched to any gene: 9. The CDR3 here is CASSLGATGWVETQYF. The CDR3 bases are TGTGCCAGCAGCTTGGGGGCGACAGGGTGGGTAGAGACCCAGTACTTC.

The CDR3 DNA reads TGTGCCAGCAGCCAGCAGGGGGGCACTGAAGCTTTCTTT. Its protein product is CASSQQGGTEAFF. The chain is built from TRBV5-4 and TRBJ1-1; 7 positions agree with TRBD1. The CDR3 has 13 residues. V shed 4 bases, J shed 4 bases, and the junction held 4 bases outside the gene matches. Germline assignment: CDR1 SGHNT and CDR2 YYREEE (reference sequence).

The gene calls are TRBV7-6 and TRBJ2-3, with 7 bases lining up with TRBD2. The V gene's germline CDR1 is SGHVS and CDR2 FNYEAQ. The CDR3 sequence is 15 residues long. V gave up 5 bases and J gave up 0 bases; unmatched junction bases: 5. The CDR3 region is CASSLGGDSTDTQYF. The CDR3 DNA reads TGTGCCAGCAGCCTGGGAGGGGACAGCACAGATACGCAGTATTTT.

This chain connects TRBV4-2 to TRBJ2-7, with D uncertain. Per germline, CDR1 LGHNA and CDR2 YNFKEQ. V gave up 0 bases and J gave up 3 bases, with 9 bases separating them. CDR3 length equals 14 residues. The CDR3 region has the DNA TGTGCCAGCAGCCAAGATCTTGGAAGCTACGAGCAGTACTTC. Residues: CASSQDLGSYEQYF.

This chain uses TRBV28 with TRBJ2-7; maybe TRBD1 (6 bases). CDR3 size: 13 residues. Germline-derived CDR1 and CDR2 are MDHEN and SYDVKM. V dropped 11 bases and J dropped 4 bases, with 18 bases sitting between them. The CDR3 DNA follows: TGTGCCGAGGACCAGGGGCTTGCGTACGAGCAGTACTTC. Encoded protein: CAEDQGLAYEQYF. The whole variable domain, filled in from reference TRBV28 and TRBJ2-7, reads DVKVTQSSRYLVKRTGEKVFLECVQDMDHENMFWYRQDPGLGLRLIYFSYDVKMKEKGDIPEGYSVSREKKERFSLILESASTNQTSMYLCAEDQGLAYEQYFGPGTRLTVT.

DNA for the CDR3: TGTGCCAGCAGCTTGACGGGGGCTGGAAACACCATATATTTT. Its translation: CASSLTGAGNTIYF. The chain employs TRBV11-1 and TRBJ1-3; a possible D gene is TRBD1 (5 bases). Germline V gene sequence: CDR1 SGHAT, CDR2 FQDESV (reference sequence). V lost 3 bases and J 2 bases, leaving 8 bases between the germline ends. The CDR3 spans 14 residues.

The chain joins TRBV6-6 to TRBJ1-5; D is uncertain. V was shortened by 4 bases and J by 0 bases, with 13 bases between the two germline ends. Germline-derived CDR1 and CDR2 are MNHNY and SVGAGI (reference sequence). This CDR3 contains 16 residues. This chain's CDR3 is CASSLTENYSNQPQHF. CDR3 coding DNA: TGTGCCAGCAGTTTAACAGAGAATTATAGCAATCAGCCCCAGCATTTT.

CDR3 protein: CASSRDRSSSYEQYF. CDR3 bases: TGTGCCAGCAGCCGAGACAGGTCTAGCTCCTACGAGCAGTACTTC. The chain employs TRBV14 and TRBJ2-7; a weak D match, TRBD1 (6 bases). This CDR3 has 15 residues. Germline CDR1 reads SGHDN; CDR2 reads FVKESK. V lost 4 bases to trimming and J lost 0 bases, with 13 bases between them.

The chain couples TRBV9 to TRBJ2-1, with TRBD1 identical over 9 bases. Germline V gene data show CDR1 as SGDLS and CDR2 as YYNGEE. J lost 4 bases, V lost 0 bases, and 11 bases had no gene match. The CDR3 has 18 amino acids. The CDR3, as DNA: TGTGCCAGCAGCGTAGTAGGTGGGGGACAGGGATCTTACAATGAGCAGTTCTTC. Protein sequence: CASSVVGGGQGSYNEQFF.

The DNA of the CDR3 is TGTGCCAGCAGCACCGGGACTGGCTCCTGGGAGCTGTTTTTT. It codes for CASSTGTGSWELFF. This chain links TRBV2 with TRBJ2-2; TRBD2 is a possible D gene (6 bases). Trimming removed 6 bases from V and 9 bases from J, with 17 bases in between. The germline V gene has CDR1 SNHLY and CDR2 FYNNEI. The CDR3 loop spans 14 amino acids. The entire variable domain, with the rest obtained from reference TRBV2 and TRBJ2-2, is as follows: EPEVTQTPSHQVTQMGQEVILRCVPISNHLYFYWYRQILGQKVEFLVSFYNNEISEKSEIFDDQFSVERPDGSNFTLKIRSTKLEDSAMYFCASSTGTGSWELFFGEGSRLTVL.

V is TRBV28 and J is TRBJ2-4; D may correspond to TRBD1 or TRBD2 (5 bases each). The CDR3 spans 15 residues. Per germline, CDR1 MDHEN and CDR2 SYDVKM. V lost 4 bases and J 9 bases, leaving 19 bases between the germline ends. DNA of the CDR3: TGTGCCAGCAGTTCCGGGACCCCTGATGTGGGCATTCAGTACTTC. Translating gives CASSSGTPDVGIQYF.

The chain employs TRBV19 and TRBJ1-1, with 11 bases lining up with TRBD1. Germline V CDR1 and CDR2: LNHDA, SQIVND (reference sequence). After removal of 3 bases from V and 4 bases from J, the junction contained 4 bases not matched to a gene. This CDR3 contains 15 residues. CDR3 sequence (DNA): TGTGCCAGTAGTATGGGCGGGACAGGGGGCACTGAAGCTTTCTTT. It translates to CASSMGGTGGTEAFF.

This clone showed up just a few times. The J gene is TRBJ1-6, the V gene TRBV14; maybe TRBD1 (5 bases). V was shortened by 0 bases and J by 2 bases, with 8 bases between the two germline ends. The CDR3 covers 16 residues. Germline CDR1 and CDR2: SGHDN and FVKESK. The CDR3 DNA is TGTGCCAGCAGCCAAGAGTGGGGGGCCTATAATTCACCCCTCCACTTT. It encodes CASSQEWGAYNSPLHF.

The DNA for the CDR3 is TGCGCCAGCAGCCAGGGGAGACAGGGAGGCTATGGCTACACCTTC. Translated, it gives CASSQGRQGGYGYTF. V gene TRBV4-3 combines with J gene TRBJ1-2, with TRBD1 matching 7 bases. The V gene's germline CDR1 is LGHNA and CDR2 YSLEER. This CDR3 region has 15 residues. V gave up 3 bases and J gave up 4 bases; unmatched junction bases: 8.

The sample holds a few counts of this clone. V usage is TRBV7-9 and J usage is TRBJ2-1, with D perhaps TRBD2 (5 bases). The CDR3 covers 13 residues. Trimming removed 5 bases at V and 8 bases at J, with 13 bases between. Germline V gives CDR1 SEHNR, CDR2 FQNEAQ (reference sequence). CDR3 loop: CASSPGSADEQFF. CDR3 nucleotide sequence: TGTGCCAGCAGCCCTGGATCAGCGGATGAGCAGTTCTTC.

The rearrangement links TRBV2 to TRBJ2-7; D uncertain. CDR1 SNHLY and CDR2 FYNNEI come from the germline V gene. V lost 6 bases, J lost 0 bases, and 12 bases lay in between. CDR3 length equals 14 residues. CDR3 loop: CASRAQSSSYEQYF. CDR3 in DNA: TGTGCCAGCAGGGCACAGAGCAGCTCCTACGAGCAGTACTTC. Together with reference TRBV2 and TRBJ2-7, the CDR3 gives the full variable domain: EPEVTQTPSHQVTQMGQEVILRCVPISNHLYFYWYRQILGQKVEFLVSFYNNEISEKSEIFDDQFSVERPDGSNFTLKIRSTKLEDSAMYFCASRAQSSSYEQYFGPGTRLTVT.

The V call is TRBV30, the J call TRBJ1-1; tentative D call: TRBD1 (6 bases). With 1 base removed from V and 5 bases from J, the gap between germline ends came to 8 bases. CDR3 length equals 12 residues. Per the germline V gene, CDR1 is GTSNPN and CDR2 is SVGIG (reference sequence). The CDR3 loop is CAWSAQGTEAFF. As DNA, the CDR3 is TGTGCCTGGAGTGCACAGGGAACTGAAGCTTTCTTT.

This clone came up once. The rearrangement joins TRBV2 to TRBJ1-6, with 7 bases matching TRBD1. With V trimmed by 4 bases and J by 7 bases, 10 bases remained unmatched. CDR1 SNHLY and CDR2 FYNNEI come from the germline V gene. CDR3 length equals 16 residues. In DNA, the CDR3 is TGTGCCAGCAGTGGGGTGCCCGGGACAGAGAATTCACCCCTCCACTTT. This encodes CASSGVPGTENSPLHF. Together with reference TRBV2 and TRBJ1-6, the CDR3 gives the full variable domain: EPEVTQTPSHQVTQMGQEVILRCVPISNHLYFYWYRQILGQKVEFLVSFYNNEISEKSEIFDDQFSVERPDGSNFTLKIRSTKLEDSAMYFCASSGVPGTENSPLHFGNGTRLTVT.

The gene calls are TRBV18 and TRBJ2-5; D tentatively reads TRBD1 or TRBD2 (5 bases each). The germline gives CDR1 KGHSH, CDR2 LQKENI. V lost 3 bases and J 9 bases, leaving 23 bases between the germline ends. The CDR3 sequence is 16 residues long. The CDR3 DNA is TGTGCCAGCTCACCGGCGACGAACCGGGGCCCCGGGGCCCAGTACTTC. This codes for CASSPATNRGPGAQYF.

The V gene is TRBV9, the J gene TRBJ2-1, with D perhaps TRBD1 (6 bases). The CDR3 runs 14 residues. From germline, CDR1 is SGDLS and CDR2 YYNGEE. Trimming left V 4 bases short and J 3 bases short, with 11 bases between. The CDR3 here is CASSPRDIYNEQFF. Here the CDR3 DNA reads TGTGCCAGCAGCCCTAGGGACATCTACAATGAGCAGTTCTTC.

CDR3 protein: CASSPSGGEKLFF. The DNA of the CDR3 is TGTGCCAGCAGCCCTTCCGGGGGCGAAAAACTGTTTTTT. This chain uses TRBV28 with TRBJ1-4, with D perhaps matching TRBD1 (6 bases). Germline assignment: CDR1 MDHEN and CDR2 SYDVKM. V was clipped by 6 bases and J by 8 bases, with 13 bases between them. The CDR3 length is 13 residues.

The gene calls are TRBV4-2 and TRBJ1-1, with D perhaps matching TRBD1 (5 bases). Germline CDR1 is LGHNA and CDR2 is YNFKEQ. This CDR3 has 13 residues. V lost 3 bases, J lost 1 base, and 6 bases lay in between. The CDR3 is CASSHGQNTEAFF. The CDR3 region has the DNA TGTGCCAGCAGCCACGGACAGAACACTGAAGCTTTCTTT.

This clone has just a few counts. The DNA of the CDR3 is TGTGCCAGCAGACCCTCGGTAGGCTACAATGAGCAGTTCTTC. Protein sequence: CASRPSVGYNEQFF. This sequence joins TRBV7-2 and TRBJ2-1, with unresolved D. Trimming stripped 6 bases from V and 3 bases from J, with 12 bases between. The CDR3 sequence is 14 residues long. Germline V gene lookup returns CDR1 SGHTA and CDR2 FQGNSA.

The chain carries TRBV10-3 and TRBJ2-2, with 10 positions matching TRBD1. Germline CDR1 is ENHRY and CDR2 is SYGVKD. The CDR3 has 18 residues. The ends lost 10 bases at V and 3 bases at J; junction bases unmatched: 17. The CDR3 reads CASSPNPPGQGHTGELFF. CDR3 nucleotides: TGTGCCAGCAGCCCGAATCCCCCGGGACAGGGGCACACCGGGGAGCTGTTTTTT.